This entry lists 9 T cell receptor beta chains sequenced from one sample in a study of tumor and adjacent non-tumor tissue in lung cancer. No cell sorting was done before RNA was extracted from the tissue. The normal lung tissue was taken more than 3 cm from the tumor edge. Three rounds of nested PCR, following a modified ARM-PCR protocol, produced the TCRbeta library. TCRdb called the multiplex PCR reads again in MiXCR, with one record for every CDR3 protein. The sample consists of about 48,000 distinct CDR3 sequences, 60% to 65% of them appearing once. The sample consisted of distant non-tumor lung tissue. The origin of the receptors is a woman aged 70-85 years with non-small cell lung cancer.

The chain carries TRBV12-3 or TRBV12-4 and TRBJ1-2; TRBD1 might be the D (6 bases). V lost 10 bases and J lost 11, with 20 bases in between. The CDR3 runs 12 residues. For the CDR3, the DNA is TGTGCCAACACCCCAGTCACAGGGAGATACACCTTC. Translated, it gives CANTPVTGRYTF.

The rearrangement links TRBV6-1 to TRBJ2-4, with TRBD1 matching 8 bases. CDR1 MNHNS and CDR2 SASEGT come from the germline V gene. Trimming at V came to 1 base and at J to 8 bases, leaving 13 bases not matched to a gene. CDR3 length: 17 residues. The CDR3 region has the DNA TGTGCCAGCAGTGAAGTCATACTCGGGACAGGTAGTGACATTCAGTACTTC. Translated: CASSEVILGTGSDIQYF.

This clonotype was detected many times. CDR3 amino acids: CSARDQRGAGDTQYF. CDR3 nucleotides: TGCAGTGCTAGAGACCAGCGGGGGGCGGGAGATACGCAGTATTTT. This sequence joins TRBV20-1 and TRBJ2-3; 9 nucleotides align to TRBD2. Germline assignment: CDR1 DFQATT and CDR2 SNEGSKA (reference sequence). V lost 0 bases to trimming and J lost 5 bases; unmatched junction nucleotides: 6. This CDR3 region has 15 residues.

For this clonotype: The conserved final phenylalanine or tryptophan is absent from the CDR3, which likely points to a read error. The chain uses TRBV29-1 and TRBJ2-7; D gene uncertain. The CDR3 is 16 amino acids. Trimming pared 3 bases from V and 7 bases from J, leaving 25 bases between. CDR1 is SQVTM and CDR2 is ANQGSEA in the germline V gene. DNA for the CDR3: TGCAGCGTTGATAAGTATCGACCCGGGCTAGACTCGGAGCAGTACTTA. Protein: CSVDKYRPGLDSEQYL.

For this clonotype: A junction boundary mismatches the germline segment, possibly from a read error. This chain links TRBV12-3 or TRBV12-4 with TRBJ2-5, with no clear D. This CDR3 comprises 14 residues. The CDR3 bases are TGTGTCAGCAGTATTCCTGGGCGGCAAGAGACCCAGTATTTC. Amino acid sequence: CVSSIPGRQETQYF.

Note on this clonotype: An end of the junction does not agree with germline; a read error may underlie this. The chain has TRBV29-1 and TRBJ2-1; D gene uncertain. The CDR3 is 13 residues long. Germline-derived CDR1 and CDR2 are SQVTM and ANQGSEA. The CDR3 loop is CGVKRHGINEQSF. In DNA, the CDR3 is TGCGGCGTAAAACGGCATGGCATAAATGAGCAGTCCTTC.

The sample holds many counts of this clonotype. The gene calls are TRBV28 and TRBJ1-5, with D possibly being TRBD1 (6 bases). Germline assignment: CDR1 MDHEN and CDR2 SYDVKM. The CDR3 has 13 residues. Trimming cost V 7 bases and J 6 bases, with 13 bases left between them. The CDR3 sequence is CASISQGGQPQHF. The CDR3 DNA sequence: TGTGCCAGCATCTCTCAAGGGGGTCAGCCCCAGCATTTT. Full variable domain (remainder filled in from reference TRBV28 and TRBJ1-5): DVKVTQSSRYLVKRTGEKVFLECVQDMDHENMFWYRQDPGLGLRLIYFSYDVKMKEKGDIPEGYSVSREKKERFSLILESASTNQTSMYLCASISQGGQPQHFGDGTRLSIL.

In the case of this clonotype: As the CDR3 is not closed by the conserved phenylalanine or tryptophan, this likely results from a read error. J is TRBJ2-2 and V is TRBV6-5; D is unclear. Trimming stripped 2 bases from V and 4 bases from J, with 8 bases between. CDR1 is MNHEY, CDR2 SVGAGI, per germline. This CDR3 region has 14 residues. CDR3: CASSYRPITGELFI. CDR3 DNA: TGTGCCAGCAGTTACAGGCCGATCACCGGGGAGCTGTTTATT.

Many counts were recorded for this clonotype. The V and J genes are TRBV11-2 and TRBJ2-7; no clear D. The germline gives CDR1 SGHAT, CDR2 FQNNGV. V lost 6 bases and J 0 bases, leaving 6 bases between the germline ends. CDR3 length equals 12 residues. For the CDR3, the DNA is TGTGCCAGCAGGATAAGCTCCTACGAGCAGTACTTC. Translation: CASRISSYEQYF. Looking up the rest from reference TRBV11-2 and TRBJ2-7 gives the full variable domain: EAGVAQSPRYKIIEKRQSVAFWCNPISGHATLYWYQQILGQGPKLLIQFQNNGVVDDSQLPKDRFSAERLKGVDSTLKIQPAKLEDSAVYLCASRISSYEQYFGPGTRLTVT.